These 8 T cell receptor beta chains originate from one sample sequenced in a study of cytomegalovirus exposure and HLA in healthy donors. Primers for the PCR totalled 60 Vbeta and 13 Jbeta. Profiling relied on immunoSEQ multiplex PCR, and the TCRdb table lists in-frame clones only, not all of them. Here the sample spans about 150,000 clones, approximately 80% being singletons. The sample consisted of PBMCs. The receptors derive from a male donor in good health and CMV-seropositive.

The chain has TRBV18 and TRBJ1-2; TRBD1 matches 9 bases. Looked up from germline, CDR1 is KGHSH and CDR2 is LQKENI. The J segment lost 4 bases and the V segment lost 6 bases, leaving 12 bases of the junction unmatched. The CDR3 loop spans 16 amino acids. CDR3 residues: CASSTGTGRTSYGYTF. Here the CDR3 DNA reads TGTGCCAGCTCGACGGGGACAGGGCGAACCTCCTATGGCTACACCTTC.

The J gene is TRBJ2-5, the V gene TRBV12-5; 12 bases are a match to TRBD1. Germline V gives CDR1 LGHNT, CDR2 FRNRAP. V was clipped by 4 bases and J by 5 bases; unmatched bases: 5. The CDR3 extends over 15 amino acids. The CDR3 loop is CASGYGDRGRETQYF. The CDR3 DNA is TGTGCTAGTGGTTACGGGGACAGGGGGCGGGAGACCCAGTACTTC. Based on the CDR3 plus reference TRBV12-5 and TRBJ2-5, the full variable domain is DARVTQTPRHKVTEMGQEVTMRCQPILGHNTVFWYRQTMMQGLELLAYFRNRAPLDDSGMPKDRFSAEMPDATLATLKIQPSEPRDSAVYFCASGYGDRGRETQYFGPGTRLLVL.

This sequence joins TRBV18 and TRBJ2-7; the D gene is possibly TRBD1 (6 bases). Germline V gives CDR1 KGHSH, CDR2 LQKENI. The CDR3 is 15 residues long. V lost 2 bases and J 3 bases, leaving 14 bases between the germline ends. This chain's CDR3 is CASSPNAGAVYEQYF. CDR3 in DNA: TGTGCCAGCTCACCAAATGCAGGGGCCGTCTACGAGCAGTACTTC. Variable domain in full (rest from reference TRBV18 and TRBJ2-7): NAGVMQNPRHLVRRRGQEARLRCSPMKGHSHVYWYRQLPEEGLKFMVYLQKENIIDESGMPKERFSAEFPKEGPSILRIQQVVRGDSAAYFCASSPNAGAVYEQYFGPGTRLTVT.

This clone occurred once. One junction end does not reproduce the germline sequence, and a read error may be involved. The chain uses TRBV9 and TRBJ2-7, with TRBD1 matching over 12 bases. This CDR3 has 15 residues. CDR1 SGDLS and CDR2 YYNGEE come from the germline V gene. CDR3 in DNA: TGTGCCAGCAGTGTAGAGGGACAGGGGGCGTACGAGCAGTACTTC. Protein: CASSVEGQGAYEQYF.

The chain has TRBV30 and TRBJ2-5; 7 bases map to TRBD2. The V gene's germline CDR1 is GTSNPN and CDR2 SVGIG (reference sequence). The ends lost 3 bases at V and 13 bases at J; junction bases unmatched: 14. CDR3 length equals 13 residues. In DNA, the CDR3 is TGTGCCTGGAGCCTTAGTAGAGCGGGAATTCGGTACTTC. This encodes CAWSLSRAGIRYF.

The J gene is TRBJ2-3, the V gene TRBV9; weak D call: TRBD1 (5 bases). The germline V gene has CDR1 SGDLS and CDR2 YYNGEE. Trimming pared 0 bases from V and 0 bases from J, leaving 11 bases between. The CDR3 is made up of 16 amino acids. This CDR3 reads CASSVETVSSTDTQYF. CDR3 sequence (DNA): TGTGCCAGCAGCGTAGAGACAGTATCTAGCACAGATACGCAGTATTTT.

This sequence joins TRBV9 and TRBJ1-1, with D tentatively TRBD1 (5 bases). CDR1 and CDR2 from the germline V gene are SGDLS and YYNGEE. The CDR3 contains 14 residues. Between the trimmed V and J ends, which lost 0 bases and 7 bases, there was a span of 13 bases. CDR3 in amino acids: CASSVGGDVGEAFF. The DNA of the CDR3 is TGTGCCAGCAGCGTAGGCGGGGACGTTGGTGAAGCTTTCTTT.

V gene TRBV5-1 combines with J gene TRBJ2-7, with TRBD2 identical over 8 bases. CDR3 length: 14 residues. Trimming removed 4 bases from V and 4 bases from J; junction bases left unmatched: 7. Germline loops: CDR1 SGHRS, CDR2 YFSETQ. The CDR3 here is CASSPIGGRYEQYF. DNA for the CDR3: TGCGCCAGCAGCCCGATCGGCGGGAGGTACGAGCAGTACTTC.